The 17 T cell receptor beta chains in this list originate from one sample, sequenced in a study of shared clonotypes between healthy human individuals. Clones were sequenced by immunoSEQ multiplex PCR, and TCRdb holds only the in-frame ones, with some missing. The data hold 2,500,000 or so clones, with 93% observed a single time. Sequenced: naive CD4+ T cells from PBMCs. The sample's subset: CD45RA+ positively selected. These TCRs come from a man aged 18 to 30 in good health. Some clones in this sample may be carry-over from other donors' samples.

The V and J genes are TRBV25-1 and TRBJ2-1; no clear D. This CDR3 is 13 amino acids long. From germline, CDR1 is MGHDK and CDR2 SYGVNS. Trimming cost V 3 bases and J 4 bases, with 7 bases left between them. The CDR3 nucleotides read TGTGCCAGCAGTGAGGCACTTTACAATGAGCAGTTCTTC. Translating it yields CASSEALYNEQFF.

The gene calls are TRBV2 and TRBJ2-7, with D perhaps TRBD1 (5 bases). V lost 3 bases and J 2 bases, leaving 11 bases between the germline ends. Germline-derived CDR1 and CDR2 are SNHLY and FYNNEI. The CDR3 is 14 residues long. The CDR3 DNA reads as TGTGCCAGCAGTGATCAGGGCACGGCCTACGAGCAGTACTTC. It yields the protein CASSDQGTAYEQYF.

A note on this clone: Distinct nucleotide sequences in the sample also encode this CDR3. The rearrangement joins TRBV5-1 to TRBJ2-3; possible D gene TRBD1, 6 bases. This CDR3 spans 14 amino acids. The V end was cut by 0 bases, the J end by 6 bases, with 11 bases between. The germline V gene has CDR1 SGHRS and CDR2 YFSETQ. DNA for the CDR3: TGCGCCAGCAGCTTGGGGTCAGGGGCGGATACGCAGTATTTT. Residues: CASSLGSGADTQYF.

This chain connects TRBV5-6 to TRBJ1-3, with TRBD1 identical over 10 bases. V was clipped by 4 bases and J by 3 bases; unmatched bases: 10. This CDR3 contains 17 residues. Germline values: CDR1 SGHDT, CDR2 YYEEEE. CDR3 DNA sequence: TGTGCCAGCAGCGCGACAGGGGGCGCATCTTATGGAAACACCATATATTTT. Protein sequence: CASSATGGASYGNTIYF.

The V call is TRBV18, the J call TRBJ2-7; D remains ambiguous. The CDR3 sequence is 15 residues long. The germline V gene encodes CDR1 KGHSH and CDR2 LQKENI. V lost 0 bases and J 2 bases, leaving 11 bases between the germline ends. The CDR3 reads CASSPPPPSPYEQYF. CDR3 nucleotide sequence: TGTGCCAGCTCACCACCCCCCCCTAGTCCCTACGAGCAGTACTTC.

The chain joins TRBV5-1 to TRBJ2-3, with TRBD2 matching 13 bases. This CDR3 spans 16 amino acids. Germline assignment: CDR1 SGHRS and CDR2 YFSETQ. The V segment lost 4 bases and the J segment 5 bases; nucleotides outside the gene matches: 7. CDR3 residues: CASSPRLAGGLDTQYF. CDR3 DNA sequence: TGCGCCAGCAGCCCTCGACTAGCGGGAGGCCTAGATACGCAGTATTTT.

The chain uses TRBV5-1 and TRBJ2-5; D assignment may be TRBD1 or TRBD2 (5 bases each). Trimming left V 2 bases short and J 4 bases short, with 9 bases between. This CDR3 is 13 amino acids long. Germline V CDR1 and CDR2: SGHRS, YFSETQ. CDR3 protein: CASSFRDPETQYF. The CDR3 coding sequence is TGCGCCAGCAGCTTCAGGGACCCAGAGACCCAGTACTTC.

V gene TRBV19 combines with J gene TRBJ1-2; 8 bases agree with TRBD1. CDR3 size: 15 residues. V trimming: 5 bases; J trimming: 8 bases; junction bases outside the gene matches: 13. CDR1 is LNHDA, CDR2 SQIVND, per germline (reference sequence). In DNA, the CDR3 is TGTGCCAGTAGTGACAGGGGTGTAACACCGAACGGCTACACCTTC. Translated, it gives CASSDRGVTPNGYTF.

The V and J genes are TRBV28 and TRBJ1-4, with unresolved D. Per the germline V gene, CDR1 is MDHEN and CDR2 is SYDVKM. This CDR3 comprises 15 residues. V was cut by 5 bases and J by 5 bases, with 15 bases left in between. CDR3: CASSPDLPGNEKLFF. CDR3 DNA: TGTGCCAGCAGTCCGGACCTCCCAGGCAATGAAAAACTGTTTTTT.

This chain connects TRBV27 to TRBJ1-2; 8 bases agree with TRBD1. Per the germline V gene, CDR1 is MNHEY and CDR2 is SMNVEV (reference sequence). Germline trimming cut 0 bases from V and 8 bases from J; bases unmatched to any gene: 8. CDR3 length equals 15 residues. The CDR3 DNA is TGTGCCAGCAGTTTATCTCAGGGGGCGAGTCTCGGCTACACCTTC. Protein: CASSLSQGASLGYTF.

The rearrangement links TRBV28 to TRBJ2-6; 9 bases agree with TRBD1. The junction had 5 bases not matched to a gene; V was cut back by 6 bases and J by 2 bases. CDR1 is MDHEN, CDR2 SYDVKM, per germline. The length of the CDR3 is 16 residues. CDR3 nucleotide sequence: TGTGCCAGCAGGCGTACAGGGGGCGCTGGGGCCAACGTCCTGACTTTC. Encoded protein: CASRRTGGAGANVLTF.

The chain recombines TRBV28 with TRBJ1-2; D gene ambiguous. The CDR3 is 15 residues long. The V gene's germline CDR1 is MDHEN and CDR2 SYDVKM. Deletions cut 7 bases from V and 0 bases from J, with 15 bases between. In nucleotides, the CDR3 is TGTGCCAGCACCTCGCCCCCACAGCCTAACTATGGCTACACCTTC. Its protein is CASTSPPQPNYGYTF.

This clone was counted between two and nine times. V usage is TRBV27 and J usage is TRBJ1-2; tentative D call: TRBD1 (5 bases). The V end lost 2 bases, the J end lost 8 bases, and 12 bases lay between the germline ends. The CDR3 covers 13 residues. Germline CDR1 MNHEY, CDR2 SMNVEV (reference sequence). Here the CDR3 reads CASSLLGVGGYTF. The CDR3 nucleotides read TGTGCCAGCAGTTTACTAGGGGTGGGCGGCTACACCTTC.

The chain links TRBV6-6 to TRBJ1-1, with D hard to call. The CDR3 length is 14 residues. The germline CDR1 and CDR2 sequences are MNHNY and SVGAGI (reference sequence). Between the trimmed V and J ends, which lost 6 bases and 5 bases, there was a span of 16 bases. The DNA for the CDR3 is TGTGCCAGCAGCCGTGGCTTAGAGGAGACTGAAGCTTTCTTT. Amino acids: CASSRGLEETEAFF.

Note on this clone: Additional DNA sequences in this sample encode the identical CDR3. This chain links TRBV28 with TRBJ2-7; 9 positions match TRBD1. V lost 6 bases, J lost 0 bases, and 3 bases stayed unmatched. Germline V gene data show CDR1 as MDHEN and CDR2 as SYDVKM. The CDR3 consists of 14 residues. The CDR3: CASRGQGSSYEQYF. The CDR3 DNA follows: TGTGCCAGCAGGGGACAGGGTAGCTCCTACGAGCAGTACTTC.

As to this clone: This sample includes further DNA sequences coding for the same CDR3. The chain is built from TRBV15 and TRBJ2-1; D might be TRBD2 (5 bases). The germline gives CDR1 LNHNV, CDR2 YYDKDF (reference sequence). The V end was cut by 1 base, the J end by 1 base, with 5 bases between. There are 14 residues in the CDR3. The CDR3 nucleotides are TGTGCCACCAGCAGAGGGACTTCCTACAATGAGCAGTTCTTC. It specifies CATSRGTSYNEQFF.

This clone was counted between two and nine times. For the CDR3, the DNA is TGTGCCAGCAGCCCCGGGGCAGTCCGTGAAGCTTTCTTT. This codes for CASSPGAVREAFF. The V gene is TRBV9, the J gene TRBJ1-1; D possibly corresponds to TRBD1 (5 bases). Trimming removed 4 bases at V and 7 bases at J, with 14 bases between. The CDR3 totals 13 residues. The germline V gene encodes CDR1 SGDLS and CDR2 YYNGEE.